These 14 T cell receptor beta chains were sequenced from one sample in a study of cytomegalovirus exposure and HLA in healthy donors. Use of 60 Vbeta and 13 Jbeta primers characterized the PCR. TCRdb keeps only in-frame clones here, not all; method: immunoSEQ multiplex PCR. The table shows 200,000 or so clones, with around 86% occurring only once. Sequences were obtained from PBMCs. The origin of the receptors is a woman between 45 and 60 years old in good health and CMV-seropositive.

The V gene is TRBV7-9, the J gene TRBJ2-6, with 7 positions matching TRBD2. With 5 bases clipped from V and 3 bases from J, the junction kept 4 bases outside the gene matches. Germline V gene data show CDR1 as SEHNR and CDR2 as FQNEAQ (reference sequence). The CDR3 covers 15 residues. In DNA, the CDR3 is TGTGCCAGCAGCAGGACTAGTCGTGGGGCCAACGTCCTGACTTTC. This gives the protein CASSRTSRGANVLTF.

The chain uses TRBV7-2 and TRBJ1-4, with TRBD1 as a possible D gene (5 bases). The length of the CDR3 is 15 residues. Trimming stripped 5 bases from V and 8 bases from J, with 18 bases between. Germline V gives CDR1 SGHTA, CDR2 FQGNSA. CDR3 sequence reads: CASSKNGGVGEKLFF. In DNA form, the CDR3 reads TGTGCCAGCAGCAAAAACGGAGGGGTCGGGGAAAAACTGTTTTTT.

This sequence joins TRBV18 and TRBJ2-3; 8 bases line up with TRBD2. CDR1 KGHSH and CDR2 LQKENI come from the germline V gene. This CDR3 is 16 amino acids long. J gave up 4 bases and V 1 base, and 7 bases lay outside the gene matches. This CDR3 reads CASSPRSGSAADTQYF. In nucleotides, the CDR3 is TGTGCCAGCTCACCACGAAGCGGGAGTGCGGCAGATACGCAGTATTTT.

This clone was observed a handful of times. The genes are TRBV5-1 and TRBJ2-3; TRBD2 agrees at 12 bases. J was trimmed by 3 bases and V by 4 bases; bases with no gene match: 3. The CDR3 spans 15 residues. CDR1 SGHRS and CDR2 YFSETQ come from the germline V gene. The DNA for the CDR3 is TGCGCCAGCAGCCCAACTAGCGGGAGGACAGATACGCAGTATTTT. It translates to CASSPTSGRTDTQYF.

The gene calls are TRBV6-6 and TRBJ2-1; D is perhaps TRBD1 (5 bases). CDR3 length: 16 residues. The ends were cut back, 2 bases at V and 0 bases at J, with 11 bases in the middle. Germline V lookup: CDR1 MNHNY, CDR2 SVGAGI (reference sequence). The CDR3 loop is CASSYRQPNSYNEQFF. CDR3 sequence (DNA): TGTGCCAGCAGTTACCGACAGCCCAACTCCTACAATGAGCAGTTCTTC.

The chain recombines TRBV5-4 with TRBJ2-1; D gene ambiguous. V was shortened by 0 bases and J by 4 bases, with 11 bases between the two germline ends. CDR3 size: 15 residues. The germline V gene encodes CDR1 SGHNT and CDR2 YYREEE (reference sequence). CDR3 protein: CASSLDGQSYNEQFF. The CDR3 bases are TGTGCCAGCAGCTTGGATGGGCAGTCTTACAATGAGCAGTTCTTC.

This CDR3 is CASSPNLAGSYNEQFF. CDR3 nucleotide sequence: TGTGCCAGCTCACCAAACCTAGCGGGGTCCTACAATGAGCAGTTCTTC. The V gene is TRBV18, the J gene TRBJ2-1, with 9 positions matching TRBD2. Germline V gives CDR1 KGHSH, CDR2 LQKENI. CDR3 length: 16 amino acids. Trimming took 2 bases from V and 1 from J; bases not matched to a gene: 3.

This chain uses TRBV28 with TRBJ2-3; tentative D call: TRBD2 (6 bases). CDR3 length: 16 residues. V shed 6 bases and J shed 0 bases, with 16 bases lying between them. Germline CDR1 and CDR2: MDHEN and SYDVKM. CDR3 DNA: TGTGCCAGCAGGGGGGACTCACTAAGAAGCACAGATACGCAGTATTTT. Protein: CASRGDSLRSTDTQYF.

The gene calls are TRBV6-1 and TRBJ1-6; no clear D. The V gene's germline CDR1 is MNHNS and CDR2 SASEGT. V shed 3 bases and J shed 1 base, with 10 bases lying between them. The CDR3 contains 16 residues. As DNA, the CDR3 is TGTGCCAGCAGTGAGGTTGAGGTATCCTATAATTCACCCCTCCACTTT. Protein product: CASSEVEVSYNSPLHF.

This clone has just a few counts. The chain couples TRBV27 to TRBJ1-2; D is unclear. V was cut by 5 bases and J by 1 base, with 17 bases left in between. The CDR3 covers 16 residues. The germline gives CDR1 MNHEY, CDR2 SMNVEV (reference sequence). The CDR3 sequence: CASSATKTHNNYGYTF. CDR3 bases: TGTGCCAGCAGTGCAACGAAGACTCACAATAACTATGGCTACACCTTC.

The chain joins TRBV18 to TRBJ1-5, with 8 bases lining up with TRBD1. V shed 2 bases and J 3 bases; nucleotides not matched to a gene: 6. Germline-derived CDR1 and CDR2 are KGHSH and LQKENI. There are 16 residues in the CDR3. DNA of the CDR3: TGTGCCAGCTCACCATCAAGGACAGGGACCAATCAGCCCCAGCATTTT. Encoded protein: CASSPSRTGTNQPQHF.

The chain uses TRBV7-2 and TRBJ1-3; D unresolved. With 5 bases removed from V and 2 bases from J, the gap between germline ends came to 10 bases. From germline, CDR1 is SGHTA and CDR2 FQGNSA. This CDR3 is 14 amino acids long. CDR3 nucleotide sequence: TGTGCCAGCAGCCCCAACATGGCTGGAAACACCATATATTTT. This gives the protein CASSPNMAGNTIYF.

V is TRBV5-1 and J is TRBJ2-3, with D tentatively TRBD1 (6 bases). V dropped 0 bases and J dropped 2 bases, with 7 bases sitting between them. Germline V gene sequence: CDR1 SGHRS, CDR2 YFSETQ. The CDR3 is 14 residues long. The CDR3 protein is CASSLDRDTDTQYF. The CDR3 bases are TGCGCCAGCAGCTTGGACAGGGACACAGATACGCAGTATTTT.

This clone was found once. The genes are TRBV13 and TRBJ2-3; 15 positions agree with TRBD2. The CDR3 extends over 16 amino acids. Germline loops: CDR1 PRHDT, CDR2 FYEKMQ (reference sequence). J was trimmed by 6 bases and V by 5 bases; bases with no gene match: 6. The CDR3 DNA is TGTGCCAGCAGCCTAAGGACTAGCGGGGGGGCGGATACGCAGTATTTT. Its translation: CASSLRTSGGADTQYF.